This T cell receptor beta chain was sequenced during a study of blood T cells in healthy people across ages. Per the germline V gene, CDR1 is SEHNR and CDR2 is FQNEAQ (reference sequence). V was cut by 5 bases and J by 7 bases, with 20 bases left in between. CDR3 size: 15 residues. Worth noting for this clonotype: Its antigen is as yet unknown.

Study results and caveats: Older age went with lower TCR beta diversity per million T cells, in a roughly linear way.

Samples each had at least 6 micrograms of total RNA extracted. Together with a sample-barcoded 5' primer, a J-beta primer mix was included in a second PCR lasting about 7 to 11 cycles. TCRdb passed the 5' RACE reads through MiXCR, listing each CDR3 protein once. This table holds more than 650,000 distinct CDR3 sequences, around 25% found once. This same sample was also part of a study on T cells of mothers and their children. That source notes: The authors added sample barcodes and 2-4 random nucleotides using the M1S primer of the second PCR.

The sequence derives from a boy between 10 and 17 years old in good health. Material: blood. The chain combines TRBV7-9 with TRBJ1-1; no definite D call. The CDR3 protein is CASSLRSMTDLEAFF. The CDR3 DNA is TGTGCCAGCAGCCTCCGTTCAATGACGGACCTTGAAGCTTTCTTT.